This TCR beta chain was profiled in a study of blood T cell repertoires in COVID-19. Across the study: From the United States, Italy and Spain came samples of acute and convalescent COVID-19. From T cells, B-cell-depleted T cells, or PBMCs came the material, which was cDNA or gDNA.

The age range of participants was about 18 to 100 years, with residence in about two dozen US areas. Trimming pared 3 bases from V and 5 bases from J, leaving 14 bases between. This CDR3 region has 16 residues. The germline V gene encodes CDR1 MGHRA and CDR2 YSYEKL. In the original workflow: Researchers report that nucleated cell counts were estimated from reference gene primer amplification. The table came from immunoSEQ multiplex PCR; TCRdb's copy has only in-frame clones and leaves some out. V and J calls and clone size are as listed in that table; D and trimming were resolved from the DNA. The data contain about 210,000 clones, around 84% of them singletons.

Material: PBMCs or T cells enriched from blood (not recorded which). This TCR was recovered from a young man with acute COVID-19. J is TRBJ1-6 and V is TRBV4-1; no clear D. The CDR3 here is CASSQPLQSNNSPLHF. CDR3 sequence (DNA): TGCGCCAGCAGCCAGCCATTACAGTCAAATAATTCACCCCTCCACTTT.